The subject of this entry is one T cell receptor beta chain. This entry is derived from a study of T cell repertoires and Cas9 in healthy adults. The protocol was immunoSEQ multiplex PCR, while the TCRdb copy is restricted to in-frame clones and leaves out a portion. This table has 15,000 or so clones, 89% appearing once. Trimming cost V 4 bases and J 5 bases; bases outside gene matches: 20. This CDR3 contains 18 residues. Germline lookup yields CDR1 SGHNT and CDR2 YYREEE (reference sequence). The TCR originated in a human donor in good health. Sequencing was done on a sample of Tregs (CD4+, CD25+, CD127-, CD137-, CD154-) from PBMCs; culture status not recorded. J is TRBJ1-2 and V is TRBV5-4, with TRBD1 matching 7 bases. The CDR3 coding sequence is TGTGCCAGCAGCAGAGCCGGGACAGCCGGGACAACCTATTATGGCTACACCTTC. Protein product: CASSRAGTAGTTYYGYTF.